Below are 29 T cell receptor beta chains sequenced from a single sample in a study of T-cell reconstitution after alpha-beta-depleted transplantation in children. Preparing the TCRbeta library involved the use of unique molecular identifiers. In TCRdb, the PCR reads were re-called with MiXCR into one record per CDR3 protein. This table has about 60,000 distinct CDR3 sequences, 44% appearing once. The sample was PBMCs, mostly from graft donor cells, taken 360 days after TCRalphabeta/CD19-depleted stem cell transplant. These receptor sequences come from a male patient aged 10 to 17 who had a stem cell transplant for acute lymphoblastic leukemia, so the T cells may come from the graft donor.

CDR3 sequence: CASRMTSGEGTEFF. The DNA for the CDR3 is TGCGCCAGCAGGATGACTAGCGGTGAGGGAACGGAGTTCTTC. V and J are TRBV5-1 and TRBJ2-1; 9 bases are a match to TRBD2. The CDR3 is 14 residues long. The germline CDR1 and CDR2 sequences are SGHRS and YFSETQ. After removal of 5 bases from V and 14 bases from J, the junction contained 14 bases not matched to a gene.

The chain links TRBV13 to TRBJ2-7; the D gene is possibly TRBD2 (6 bases). Germline loops: CDR1 PRHDT, CDR2 FYEKMQ (reference sequence). The CDR3 contains 15 residues. V lost 4 bases, J lost 6 bases, and 19 bases lay in between. DNA of the CDR3: TGTGCCAGCAGCTACCCGTCCGGGACTCGGGGCGAGCAGTACTTC. Translating it yields CASSYPSGTRGEQYF. The variable domain in full, completed from reference TRBV13 and TRBJ2-7, reads AAGVIQSPRHLIKEKRETATLKCYPIPRHDTVYWYQQGPGQDPQFLISFYEKMQSDKGSIPDRFSAQQFSDYHSELNMSSLELGDSALYFCASSYPSGTRGEQYFGPGTRLTVT.

This clonotype came up many times. The chain combines TRBV7-3 with TRBJ1-5; D gene uncertain. The germline gives CDR1 SGHTA, CDR2 FQGTGA. V gave up 0 bases and J gave up 2 bases, with 11 bases separating them. This CDR3 is built from 16 residues. CDR3 nucleotide sequence: TGTGCCAGCAGCTTAACGCAGCCGTTCTGCAATCAGCCCCAGCATTTT. Residues: CASSLTQPFCNQPQHF.

J is TRBJ2-7 and V is TRBV28, with D maybe TRBD2 (6 bases). CDR1 and CDR2 from the germline V gene are MDHEN and SYDVKM. Trimming took 4 bases from V and 0 from J, leaving 13 bases between them. The CDR3 has 15 amino acids. The CDR3 region is CASSSRRESSYEQYF. CDR3 bases: TGTGCCAGCAGTTCCCGGCGGGAAAGCTCCTACGAGCAGTACTTC.

The chain joins TRBV5-6 to TRBJ2-1, with a tentative D call TRBD2 (5 bases). The germline gives CDR1 SGHDT, CDR2 YYEEEE. The CDR3 spans 15 residues. With 4 bases removed from V and 3 bases from J, the gap between germline ends came to 14 bases. The CDR3 region is CASSANGRGYNEQFF. CDR3 in DNA: TGTGCCAGCAGCGCCAATGGACGGGGCTACAATGAGCAGTTCTTC.

This clonotype was found a few times. The chain has TRBV3-1 and TRBJ2-3; 9 bases are a match to TRBD2. The V and J ends lost 7 bases and 5 bases, in that order; junction bases with no gene match: 10. Germline-derived CDR1 and CDR2 are LGHDT and YNNKEL (reference sequence). There are 15 residues in the CDR3. This CDR3 reads CASTLAGPRGDTQYF. The CDR3 DNA is TGTGCCAGCACCCTAGCGGGGCCGAGAGGAGATACGCAGTATTTT.

This CDR3 is CSASPLRRGEELFF. The DNA of the CDR3 is TGCAGTGCTAGCCCTCTAAGGAGGGGGGAAGAGCTGTTTTTT. The chain carries TRBV20-1 and TRBJ2-2; D is tentatively TRBD1 or TRBD2 (6 bases each). CDR3 length: 14 residues. V lost 3 bases and J 11 bases, leaving 19 bases between the germline ends. CDR1 and CDR2 from the germline V gene are DFQATT and SNEGSKA (reference sequence).

The CDR3 sequence is CASSPGFYEAFF. Written as DNA, the CDR3 is TGTGCCAGTAGTCCAGGTTTCTATGAAGCTTTCTTT. The chain links TRBV19 to TRBJ1-1; D is undetermined. The ends were cut back, 5 bases at V and 7 bases at J, with 11 bases in the middle. CDR1 and CDR2 from the germline V gene are LNHDA and SQIVND (reference sequence). This CDR3 region has 12 residues. The entire variable domain, with the rest obtained from reference TRBV19 and TRBJ1-1, is as follows: DGGITQSPKYLFRKEGQNVTLSCEQNLNHDAMYWYRQDPGQGLRLIYYSQIVNDFQKGDIAEGYSVSREKKESFPLTVTSAQKNPTAFYLCASSPGFYEAFFGQGTRLTVV.

This rearrangement joins TRBV10-2 to TRBJ2-5; D tentatively reads TRBD1 or TRBD2 (6 bases each). Germline CDR1 reads WSHSY; CDR2 reads SAAADI. Deletions cut 9 bases from V and 7 bases from J, with 15 bases between. This CDR3 has 12 residues. CDR3 loop: CASSSEGGTQYF. CDR3 in DNA: TGCGCCAGTTCTAGCGAGGGGGGGACCCAGTACTTC.

This clonotype was detected a few times. This rearrangement joins TRBV12-3 or TRBV12-4 to TRBJ1-5, with 7 bases lining up with TRBD1. Unmatched junction bases numbered 7, after V lost 2 bases and J lost 0 bases. The CDR3 contains 17 residues. The DNA of the CDR3 is TGTGCCAGCAGTTTAACAGGGGCGGTCTATAGCAATCAGCCCCAGCATTTT. Its translation is CASSLTGAVYSNQPQHF.

For this clonotype: Its ends do not fully match the called genes, so a read error is possible. The chain combines TRBV4-1 with TRBJ2-5; TRBD2 is a possible D gene (6 bases). The CDR3 totals 14 residues. CDR1 and CDR2 from the germline V gene are MGHRA and YSYEKL. CDR3 nucleotide sequence: TGTGCCATCAGCCCCGGGACTCTTCAAGAGACCCAGTACTTC. Its translation: CAISPGTLQETQYF.

V is TRBV28 and J is TRBJ2-1; no clear D gene. V was pared by 6 bases and J by 4 bases, with 4 bases between. There are 11 residues in the CDR3. Germline assignment: CDR1 MDHEN and CDR2 SYDVKM. The CDR3 reads CASSHYNEQFF. The CDR3 DNA is TGTGCCAGCAGCCATTACAATGAGCAGTTCTTC.

This clonotype was detected only once. This chain links TRBV29-1 with TRBJ2-5; 9 bases are shared with TRBD1. The germline gives CDR1 SQVTM, CDR2 ANQGSEA. Trimming cost V 8 bases and J 4 bases; bases outside gene matches: 26. The CDR3 sequence is 19 residues long. CDR3 residues: CSSKIRGTLPGQGAETQYF. Written as DNA, the CDR3 is TGCAGCAGCAAGATCCGGGGCACTTTACCGGGACAGGGCGCAGAGACCCAGTACTTC.

This clonotype has more than one count but fewer than ten. This chain connects TRBV20-1 to TRBJ1-4; D is uncertain. Germline V gene data show CDR1 as DFQATT and CDR2 as SNEGSKA (reference sequence). This CDR3 is 13 amino acids long. Deletions cut 6 bases from V and 0 bases from J, with 8 bases between. The CDR3 spells CSALEATNEKLFF. In DNA, the CDR3 is TGCAGTGCGTTAGAAGCAACTAATGAAAAACTGTTTTTT.

This clonotype appeared a single time. The chain employs TRBV7-8 and TRBJ2-4; D gene unclear. Germline assignment: CDR1 SGHVS and CDR2 FQNEAQ. V lost 2 bases, J lost 0 bases, and 5 bases lay in between. The CDR3 is made up of 14 amino acids. CDR3 region: CASSLSRAKNIQYF. The CDR3 DNA follows: TGTGCCAGCAGCTTATCGCGAGCCAAAAACATTCAGTACTTC.

Only a few counts were recorded for this clonotype. V gene TRBV5-6 combines with J gene TRBJ2-7; TRBD2 aligns across 7 bases. This CDR3 has 15 residues. The germline V gene has CDR1 SGHDT and CDR2 YYEEEE. Germline trimming cut 2 bases from V and 3 bases from J; bases unmatched to any gene: 8. The CDR3, as DNA: TGTGCCAGCAGCTTTAAGCGGGGCCTAAACTACGAGCAGTACTTC. Translation gives CASSFKRGLNYEQYF.

The V gene is TRBV20-1, the J gene TRBJ1-5; 8 nucleotides line up with TRBD1. This CDR3 contains 13 residues. Germline V gene lookup returns CDR1 DFQATT and CDR2 SNEGSKA (reference sequence). J was trimmed by 7 bases and V by 3 bases; bases with no gene match: 5. The CDR3 region has the DNA TGCAGTGCTAGTGACAGGGGAAACCAGCCCCAGCATTTT. Translation: CSASDRGNQPQHF.

The rearrangement uses TRBV9 and TRBJ2-1, with 11 positions matching TRBD2. The CDR3 is 15 residues long. The V and J ends lost 9 bases and 9 bases, in that order; junction bases with no gene match: 14. Germline V gene sequence: CDR1 SGDLS, CDR2 YYNGEE. CDR3 residues: CATSPIAGGPGEQFF. The CDR3 DNA follows: TGTGCCACTTCGCCCATAGCGGGGGGGCCCGGTGAGCAGTTCTTC.

V is TRBV15 and J is TRBJ1-2; D gene uncertain. The ends were cut back, 6 bases at V and 0 bases at J, with 11 bases in the middle. Per the germline V gene, CDR1 is LNHNV and CDR2 is YYDKDF (reference sequence). CDR3 length: 14 amino acids. Written as DNA, the CDR3 is TGTGCCACCAGTATTGGGGTAGCTAACTATGGCTACACCTTC. This encodes CATSIGVANYGYTF.

This clonotype turned up a few times. This chain links TRBV12-3 or TRBV12-4 with TRBJ1-1; maybe TRBD1 (5 bases). Trimming left V 0 bases short and J 0 bases short, with 11 bases between. The CDR3 covers 16 residues. In DNA, the CDR3 is TGTGCCAGCAGTTTAGCGTGGGGACGCATGAACACTGAAGCTTTCTTT. It codes for CASSLAWGRMNTEAFF.

V gene TRBV4-2 combines with J gene TRBJ2-1; D may be TRBD1 (6 bases). The CDR3 runs to 15 residues. Looked up from germline, CDR1 is LGHNA and CDR2 is YNFKEQ. V lost 4 bases to trimming and J lost 0 bases, with 10 bases between them. CDR3 sequence reads: CASSLPRGSYNEQFF. The CDR3, as DNA: TGTGCCAGCAGCCTTCCCAGGGGCTCCTACAATGAGCAGTTCTTC.

This clonotype has more than one count but fewer than ten. The rearrangement joins TRBV3-1 to TRBJ1-1; D may be TRBD1 (6 bases). This CDR3 is 14 amino acids long. The V end lost 1 base, the J end lost 6 bases, and 12 bases lay between the germline ends. Germline values: CDR1 LGHDT, CDR2 YNNKEL (reference sequence). The CDR3 region is CASSQVGGQSEAFF. The CDR3, as DNA: TGTGCCAGCAGCCAAGTAGGCGGACAGTCTGAAGCTTTCTTT.

The chain joins TRBV20-1 to TRBJ2-5, with 8 bases lining up with TRBD1. CDR3 size: 14 residues. From germline, CDR1 is DFQATT and CDR2 SNEGSKA (reference sequence). V shed 1 base and J 4 bases; nucleotides not matched to a gene: 5. The CDR3 nucleotides are TGCAGTGCTAGAGGGACAGGGAGAGGAGAGACCCAGTACTTC. Its protein product is CSARGTGRGETQYF.

In nucleotides, the CDR3 is TGCGCCAGCCTCCTAGACAATGAGCAGTTCTTC. Translated: CASLLDNEQFF. The V call is TRBV5-1, the J call TRBJ2-1, with unresolved D. Between the trimmed V and J ends, which lost 7 bases and 5 bases, there was a span of 7 bases. The CDR3 has 11 amino acids. Germline V gives CDR1 SGHRS, CDR2 YFSETQ. The full variable domain, rest sourced from reference TRBV5-1 and TRBJ2-1, is KAGVTQTPRYLIKTRGQQVTLSCSPISGHRSVSWYQQTPGQGLQFLFEYFSETQRNKGNFPGRFSGRQFSNSRSEMNVSTLELGDSALYLCASLLDNEQFFGPGTRLTVL.

The table lists this clonotype with a few counts. This rearrangement joins TRBV20-1 to TRBJ1-4; 7 nucleotides match TRBD1. The CDR3 is made up of 15 amino acids. Unmatched junction bases numbered 4, after V lost 1 base and J lost 2 bases. Germline assignment: CDR1 DFQATT and CDR2 SNEGSKA (reference sequence). The CDR3: CSARARGPTNEKLFF. DNA of the CDR3: TGCAGTGCTAGAGCGAGGGGGCCTACTAATGAAAAACTGTTTTTT.

The chain links TRBV5-1 to TRBJ2-1; 9 bases fit TRBD2. The CDR3 has 15 residues. Germline CDR1 SGHRS, CDR2 YFSETQ. After removal of 5 bases from V and 7 bases from J, the junction contained 10 bases not matched to a gene. Here the CDR3 DNA reads TGCGCCAGCAGGTCTAGCGGGAACCGCCAGAATGAGCAGTTCTTC. Translated: CASRSSGNRQNEQFF.

V gene TRBV18 combines with J gene TRBJ1-1, with D maybe TRBD1 (6 bases). CDR1 and CDR2 from the germline V gene are KGHSH and LQKENI. V lost 1 base, J lost 4 bases, and 7 bases lay in between. CDR3 length: 13 residues. CDR3 sequence reads: CASSPQQGTEAFF. The CDR3 nucleotides read TGTGCCAGCTCACCACAACAGGGCACTGAAGCTTTCTTT. Full variable domain (rest looked up from reference TRBV18 and TRBJ1-1): NAGVMQNPRHLVRRRGQEARLRCSPMKGHSHVYWYRQLPEEGLKFMVYLQKENIIDESGMPKERFSAEFPKEGPSILRIQQVVRGDSAAYFCASSPQQGTEAFFGQGTRLTVV.

The rearrangement joins TRBV9 to TRBJ2-2, with 7 bases lining up with TRBD2. Germline V gives CDR1 SGDLS, CDR2 YYNGEE. V shed 2 bases, J shed 5 bases, and the junction held 6 bases outside the gene matches. CDR3 length: 15 amino acids. CDR3 sequence (DNA): TGTGCCAGCAGCGTTGAGGGAGGGCCGACCGGGGAGCTGTTTTTT. This codes for CASSVEGGPTGELFF.

This sequence joins TRBV7-2 and TRBJ1-1; D uncertain. CDR3 length equals 15 residues. V lost 1 base and J 1 base, leaving 10 bases between the germline ends. Germline assignment: CDR1 SGHTA and CDR2 FQGNSA. DNA of the CDR3: TGTGCCAGCAGCTTAGGTGTGTACACGAACACTGAAGCTTTCTTT. Amino acids: CASSLGVYTNTEAFF.